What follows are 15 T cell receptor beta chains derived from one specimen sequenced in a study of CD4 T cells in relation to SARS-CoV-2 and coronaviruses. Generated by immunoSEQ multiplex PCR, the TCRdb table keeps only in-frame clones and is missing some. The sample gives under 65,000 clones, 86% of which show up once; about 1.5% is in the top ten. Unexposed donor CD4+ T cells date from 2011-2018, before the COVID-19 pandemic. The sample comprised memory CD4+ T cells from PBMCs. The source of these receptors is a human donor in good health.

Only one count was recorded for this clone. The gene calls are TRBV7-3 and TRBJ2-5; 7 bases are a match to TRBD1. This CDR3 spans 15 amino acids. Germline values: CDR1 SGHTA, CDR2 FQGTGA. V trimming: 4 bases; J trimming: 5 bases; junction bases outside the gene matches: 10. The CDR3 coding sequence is TGTGCCAGCAGCTCAAACAGGGGAAAGGAGGAGACCCAGTACTTC. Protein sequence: CASSSNRGKEETQYF.

The CDR3 reads CASRATGSGNQPQHF. As DNA, the CDR3 is TGTGCCAGCAGAGCTACAGGATCAGGCAATCAGCCCCAGCATTTT. The chain is built from TRBV28 and TRBJ1-5; maybe TRBD1 (5 bases). This CDR3 contains 15 residues. Per germline, CDR1 MDHEN and CDR2 SYDVKM. V gave up 6 bases and J gave up 2 bases, with 14 bases separating them.

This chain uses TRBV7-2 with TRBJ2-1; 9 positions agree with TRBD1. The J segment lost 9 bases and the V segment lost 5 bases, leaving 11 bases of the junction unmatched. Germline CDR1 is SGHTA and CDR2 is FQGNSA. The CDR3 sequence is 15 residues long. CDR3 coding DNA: TGTGCCAGCAGCCCACCGGGACAGGGCGGACGTGAGCAGTTCTTC. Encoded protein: CASSPPGQGGREQFF.

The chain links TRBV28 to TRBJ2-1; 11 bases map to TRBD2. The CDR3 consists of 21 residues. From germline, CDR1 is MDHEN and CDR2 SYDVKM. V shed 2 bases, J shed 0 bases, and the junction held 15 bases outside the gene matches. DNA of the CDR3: TGTGCCAGCAGTTTACCACTGGGGACTAGCGGTTACTCCAGCTCCTACAATGAGCAGTTCTTC. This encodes CASSLPLGTSGYSSSYNEQFF.

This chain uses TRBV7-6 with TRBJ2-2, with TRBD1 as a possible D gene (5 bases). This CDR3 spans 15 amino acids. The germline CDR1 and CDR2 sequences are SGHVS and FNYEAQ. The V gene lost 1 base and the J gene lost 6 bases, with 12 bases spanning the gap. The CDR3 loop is CASSLVSLGPGELFF. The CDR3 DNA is TGTGCCAGCAGCTTAGTGTCGTTGGGGCCCGGGGAGCTGTTTTTT.

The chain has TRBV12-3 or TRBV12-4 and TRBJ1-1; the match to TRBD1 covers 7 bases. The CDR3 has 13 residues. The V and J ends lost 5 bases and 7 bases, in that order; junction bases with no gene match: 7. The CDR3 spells CASSPRGQIEAFF. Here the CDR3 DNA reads TGTGCCAGCAGTCCAAGGGGACAGATTGAAGCTTTCTTT.

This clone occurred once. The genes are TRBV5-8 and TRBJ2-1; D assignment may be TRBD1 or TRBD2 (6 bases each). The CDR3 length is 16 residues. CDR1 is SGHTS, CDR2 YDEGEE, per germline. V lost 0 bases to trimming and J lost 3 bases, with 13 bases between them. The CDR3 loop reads CASSLAGGPVYNEQFF. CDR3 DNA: TGTGCCAGCAGCTTGGCCGGGGGCCCCGTCTACAATGAGCAGTTCTTC. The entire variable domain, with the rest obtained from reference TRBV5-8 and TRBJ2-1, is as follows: EAGVTQSPTHLIKTRGQQATLRCSPISGHTSVYWYQQALGLGLQFLLWYDEGEERNRGNFPPRFSGRQFPNYSSELNVNALELEDSALYLCASSLAGGPVYNEQFFGPGTRLTVL.

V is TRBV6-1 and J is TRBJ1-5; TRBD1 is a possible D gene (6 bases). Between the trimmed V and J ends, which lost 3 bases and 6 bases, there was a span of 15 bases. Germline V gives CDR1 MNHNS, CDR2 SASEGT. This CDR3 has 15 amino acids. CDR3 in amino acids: CASSDRDIIGQPQHF. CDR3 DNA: TGTGCCAGCAGTGACCGGGACATAATAGGTCAGCCCCAGCATTTT.

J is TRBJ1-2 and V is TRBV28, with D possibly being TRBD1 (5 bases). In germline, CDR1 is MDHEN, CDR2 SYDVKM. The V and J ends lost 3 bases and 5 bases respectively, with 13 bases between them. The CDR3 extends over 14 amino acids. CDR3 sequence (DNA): TGTGCCAGCAGTTTTGGTACAGGCCGATATGGCTACACCTTC. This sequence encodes CASSFGTGRYGYTF.

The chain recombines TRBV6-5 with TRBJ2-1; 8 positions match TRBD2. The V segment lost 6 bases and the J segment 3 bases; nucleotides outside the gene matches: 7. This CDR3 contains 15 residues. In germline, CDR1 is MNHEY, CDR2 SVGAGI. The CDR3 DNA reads TGTGCCAGCAGACTAGCGGTTGGGTTCTACAATGAGCAGTTCTTC. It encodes CASRLAVGFYNEQFF.

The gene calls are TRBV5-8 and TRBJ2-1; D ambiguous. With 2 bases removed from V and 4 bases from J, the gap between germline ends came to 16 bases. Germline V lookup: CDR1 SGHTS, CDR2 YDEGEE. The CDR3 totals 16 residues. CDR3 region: CASSFVGTSNYNEQFF. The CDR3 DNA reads TGTGCCAGCAGCTTTGTGGGCACCTCTAATTACAATGAGCAGTTCTTC.

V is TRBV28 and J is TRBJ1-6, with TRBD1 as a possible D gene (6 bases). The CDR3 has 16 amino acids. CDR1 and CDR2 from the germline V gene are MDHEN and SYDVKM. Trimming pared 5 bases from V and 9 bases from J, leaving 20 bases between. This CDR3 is CASSPASGQGSSPLHF. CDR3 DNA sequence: TGTGCCAGCAGTCCCGCCTCGGGGCAGGGGTCTTCACCCCTCCACTTT. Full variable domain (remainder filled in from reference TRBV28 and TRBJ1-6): DVKVTQSSRYLVKRTGEKVFLECVQDMDHENMFWYRQDPGLGLRLIYFSYDVKMKEKGDIPEGYSVSREKKERFSLILESASTNQTSMYLCASSPASGQGSSPLHFGNGTRLTVT.

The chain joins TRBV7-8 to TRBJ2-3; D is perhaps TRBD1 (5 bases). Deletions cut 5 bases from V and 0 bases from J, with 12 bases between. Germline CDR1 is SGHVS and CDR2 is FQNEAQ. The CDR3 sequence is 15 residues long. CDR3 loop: CASSPKGMSTDTQYF. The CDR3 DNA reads TGTGCCAGCAGCCCCAAGGGGATGAGCACAGATACGCAGTATTTT.

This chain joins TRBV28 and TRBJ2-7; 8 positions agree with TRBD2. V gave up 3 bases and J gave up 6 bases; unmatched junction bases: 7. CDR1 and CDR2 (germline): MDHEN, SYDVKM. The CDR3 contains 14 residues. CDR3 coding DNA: TGTGCCAGCAGTTTGAGCGGGAGTGTGCGCGAGCAGTACTTC. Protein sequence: CASSLSGSVREQYF.

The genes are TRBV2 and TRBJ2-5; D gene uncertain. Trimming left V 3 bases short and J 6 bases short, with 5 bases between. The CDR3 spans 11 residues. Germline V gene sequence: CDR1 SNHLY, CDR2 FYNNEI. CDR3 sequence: CASSDYQTQYF. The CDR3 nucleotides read TGTGCCAGCAGTGATTACCAGACCCAGTACTTC.